The 24 T cell receptor beta chains reported below all come from one sample, sequenced in a study of blood T cell repertoires in COVID-19. Sequencing used immunoSEQ multiplex PCR; TCRdb keeps in-frame clones, though not all of them. The data contain around 300,000 clones, under 90% of them seen just once; the ten biggest clones take up 1.5% to 2%. Sequencing input: PBMCs or T cells enriched from blood (not recorded which). The origin of the receptors is a woman between 35 and 50 years old who had recovered from COVID-19.

This sequence joins TRBV5-5 and TRBJ2-2, with D tentatively TRBD1 (5 bases). This CDR3 has 13 residues. Germline V gene data show CDR1 as SGHKS and CDR2 as YYEKEE (reference sequence). Trimming cost V 6 bases and J 3 bases, with 9 bases left between them. CDR3 in DNA: TGTGCCAGCAATTTCAGGGACACCGGGGAGCTGTTTTTT. The encoded protein is CASNFRDTGELFF. Full variable domain (remainder filled in from reference TRBV5-5 and TRBJ2-2): DAGVTQSPTHLIKTRGQQVTLRCSPISGHKSVSWYQQVLGQGPQFIFQYYEKEERGRGNFPDRFSARQFPNYSSELNVNALLLGDSALYLCASNFRDTGELFFGEGSRLTVL.

CDR3 amino acids: CASSNGIYYEQYF. CDR3 DNA: TGTGCCAGTAGTAACGGGATTTACTACGAGCAGTACTTC. The V call is TRBV19, the J call TRBJ2-7, with TRBD2 as a possible D gene (5 bases). V was trimmed by 4 bases and J by 3 bases, leaving 10 bases between them. The CDR3 sequence is 13 residues long. CDR1 and CDR2 (germline): LNHDA, SQIVND (reference sequence).

This chain links TRBV6-1 with TRBJ1-2; D unresolved. This CDR3 has 16 amino acids. The V end lost 2 bases, the J end lost 4 bases, and 17 bases lay between the germline ends. The germline gives CDR1 MNHNS, CDR2 SASEGT. The CDR3 sequence is CASSESTIERSYGYTF. The CDR3 DNA is TGTGCCAGCAGTGAAAGCACGATCGAGCGATCCTATGGCTACACCTTC.

This clone was detected a few times. J is TRBJ2-7 and V is TRBV2; tentative D call: TRBD2 (5 bases). V shed 8 bases and J shed 6 bases, with 14 bases lying between them. The germline V gene has CDR1 SNHLY and CDR2 FYNNEI. CDR3 size: 12 residues. CDR3 loop: CASSNNEGEQYF. CDR3 in DNA: TGTGCCAGCTCTAACAATGAGGGCGAGCAGTACTTC.

There are a few counts of this clone. This chain connects TRBV18 to TRBJ1-2; 7 positions agree with TRBD1. This CDR3 is 17 amino acids long. Trimming removed 3 bases from V and 3 bases from J; junction bases left unmatched: 13. Germline CDR1 and CDR2: KGHSH and LQKENI. CDR3 sequence (DNA): TGTGCCAGCTCACCGTCATTGTTACAGGGGTCGGACTATGGCTACACCTTC. This gives the protein CASSPSLLQGSDYGYTF.

This clone was recorded only once. The chain recombines TRBV6-5 with TRBJ1-1; the D gene is possibly TRBD1 (5 bases). The ends were cut back, 8 bases at V and 4 bases at J, with 20 bases in the middle. The CDR3 covers 15 residues. Germline V gives CDR1 MNHEY, CDR2 SVGAGI. The CDR3 DNA is TGTGCCAGCGAGGGACCGCGGGGGGTTCCCACTGAAGCTTTCTTT. Translation gives CASEGPRGVPTEAFF.

The rearrangement uses TRBV21-1 and TRBJ2-3; TRBD2, as called in the table, went unchecked against the DNA. TRBV21-1 is termed a pseudogene. The CDR3 has 17 residues. The CDR3 bases are TGTGCCAGCAGCAAAGCTCTCGGCGGGGGCAAGGCAGATACGCAGTATTTT. Translated: CASSKALGGGKADTQYF.

The chain recombines TRBV19 with TRBJ1-2, with D possibly being TRBD1 (6 bases). The CDR3 has 14 amino acids. The germline gives CDR1 LNHDA, CDR2 SQIVND (reference sequence). Trimming stripped 3 bases from V and 6 bases from J, with 14 bases between. CDR3 sequence reads: CASSMGRGVDGYTF. The CDR3, as DNA: TGTGCCAGTAGTATGGGCAGGGGAGTGGATGGCTACACCTTC.

The chain combines TRBV27 with TRBJ1-5; TRBD1 aligns across 8 bases. Germline-derived CDR1 and CDR2 are MNHEY and SMNVEV (reference sequence). The CDR3 is made up of 15 amino acids. Trimming took 5 bases from V and 5 from J; bases not matched to a gene: 8. CDR3 in amino acids: CASSVNRGSDQPQHF. CDR3 nucleotide sequence: TGTGCCAGCAGTGTTAACAGGGGGAGTGATCAGCCCCAGCATTTT.

The chain combines TRBV29-1 with TRBJ1-1, with 7 bases identical to TRBD1. J was trimmed by 5 bases and V by 2 bases; bases with no gene match: 17. CDR3 length: 17 residues. Germline lookup yields CDR1 SQVTM and CDR2 ANQGSEA. The CDR3, as DNA: TGCAGCGTTGAATTGCGGGGCGGGGACAGAACCAGAACTGAAGCTTTCTTT. Its protein is CSVELRGGDRTRTEAFF.

This clone was detected only once. CDR3 in DNA: TGCGCCAGCAGCCAGGCTGGGTACGAGAACACTGAAGCTTTCTTT. Encoded protein: CASSQAGYENTEAFF. This chain joins TRBV5-1 and TRBJ1-1; unclear D gene. The CDR3 loop spans 15 amino acids. Germline-derived CDR1 and CDR2 are SGHRS and YFSETQ. V was pared by 4 bases and J by 1 base, with 14 bases between.

This clone showed up just once. The rearrangement joins TRBV15 to TRBJ2-5; D might be TRBD2 (6 bases). The CDR3 spans 14 residues. V was pared by 2 bases and J by 0 bases, with 7 bases between. The germline CDR1 and CDR2 sequences are LNHNV and YYDKDF (reference sequence). The CDR3 region is CATSRRDYQETQYF. In DNA, the CDR3 is TGTGCCACCAGCAGAAGGGACTACCAAGAGACCCAGTACTTC.

The gene calls are TRBV11-2 and TRBJ1-1; maybe TRBD1 (5 bases). Trimming took off 4 bases at V and 1 base at J, with 16 bases between the two ends. The germline CDR1 and CDR2 sequences are SGHAT and FQNNGV. The CDR3 has 16 amino acids. The CDR3 protein is CASSSRTREGNTEAFF. In nucleotides, the CDR3 is TGTGCCAGCAGCTCAAGGACCAGGGAGGGGAACACTGAAGCTTTCTTT. The variable domain in full, completed from reference TRBV11-2 and TRBJ1-1, reads EAGVAQSPRYKIIEKRQSVAFWCNPISGHATLYWYQQILGQGPKLLIQFQNNGVVDDSQLPKDRFSAERLKGVDSTLKIQPAKLEDSAVYLCASSSRTREGNTEAFFGQGTRLTVV.

This chain links TRBV11-2 with TRBJ2-2; 10 bases align to TRBD1. CDR1 SGHAT and CDR2 FQNNGV come from the germline V gene. The CDR3 has 16 residues. Trimming cost V 1 base and J 4 bases; bases outside gene matches: 3. In DNA form, the CDR3 reads TGTGCCAGCAGCTTAGGGACAGGGGGACTCACCGGGGAGCTGTTTTTT. Residues: CASSLGTGGLTGELFF. The whole variable domain, filled in from reference TRBV11-2 and TRBJ2-2, reads EAGVAQSPRYKIIEKRQSVAFWCNPISGHATLYWYQQILGQGPKLLIQFQNNGVVDDSQLPKDRFSAERLKGVDSTLKIQPAKLEDSAVYLCASSLGTGGLTGELFFGEGSRLTVL.

The rearrangement joins TRBV27 to TRBJ2-2, with D unclear. V dropped 6 bases and J dropped 5 bases, with 7 bases sitting between them. Germline CDR1 reads MNHEY; CDR2 reads SMNVEV (reference sequence). The CDR3 totals 12 residues. The CDR3 DNA sequence: TGTGCCAGCAGGGGCCAAACCGGGGAGCTGTTTTTT. It yields the protein CASRGQTGELFF.

This chain joins TRBV5-5 and TRBJ2-7; D unresolved. Trimming stripped 0 bases from V and 0 bases from J, with 19 bases between. Germline V CDR1 and CDR2: SGHKS, YYEKEE (reference sequence). This CDR3 spans 18 amino acids. The CDR3 DNA sequence: TGTGCCAGCAGCTTGGAAGAAGGTGGCGGCGCTAGCTCCTACGAGCAGTACTTC. Protein sequence: CASSLEEGGGASSYEQYF.

The chain joins TRBV9 to TRBJ1-3; D may be TRBD1 (5 bases). V was clipped by 2 bases and J by 4 bases, with 13 bases between them. In germline, CDR1 is SGDLS, CDR2 YYNGEE. The CDR3 is 15 residues long. As DNA, the CDR3 is TGTGCCAGCAGCGTCTCAGGGCTGGCCGGAAACACCATATATTTT. Encoded protein: CASSVSGLAGNTIYF.

This sequence joins TRBV27 and TRBJ1-1; D is perhaps TRBD1 (6 bases). Trimming took off 1 base at V and 4 bases at J, with 10 bases between the two ends. CDR1 MNHEY and CDR2 SMNVEV come from the germline V gene (reference sequence). The CDR3 contains 14 residues. CDR3 in DNA: TGTGCCAGCAGTTTATTTCCAGGGGCCACTGAAGCTTTCTTT. It specifies CASSLFPGATEAFF.

The chain links TRBV5-4 to TRBJ2-1; 13 bases agree with TRBD2. Germline values: CDR1 SGHNT, CDR2 YYREEE (reference sequence). The CDR3 is made up of 17 amino acids. V shed 3 bases, J shed 11 bases, and the junction held 14 bases outside the gene matches. The CDR3 sequence: CASSWTSGSPTTEKQFF. In DNA form, the CDR3 reads TGTGCCAGCAGCTGGACTAGCGGGAGCCCAACTACAGAGAAGCAGTTCTTC.

CDR3 region: CASSVGSTSGNTIYF. The DNA of the CDR3 is TGTGCCAGCAGCGTTGGTTCTACCTCTGGAAACACCATATATTTT. This chain joins TRBV9 and TRBJ1-3; D gene unclear. The CDR3 runs 15 residues. From germline, CDR1 is SGDLS and CDR2 YYNGEE. V lost 2 bases and J 0 bases, leaving 9 bases between the germline ends. Filled out from reference TRBV9 and TRBJ1-3, the complete variable domain reads DSGVTQTPKHLITATGQRVTLRCSPRSGDLSVYWYQQSLDQGLQFLIQYYNGEERAKGNILERFSAQQFPDLHSELNLSSLELGDSALYFCASSVGSTSGNTIYFGEGSWLTVV.

This chain joins TRBV18 and TRBJ1-2, with 7 bases that match TRBD1. Unmatched junction bases numbered 3, after V lost 5 bases and J lost 0 bases. Germline V lookup: CDR1 KGHSH, CDR2 LQKENI. The CDR3 has 14 amino acids. The CDR3 reads CASSEGATNYGYTF. Here the CDR3 DNA reads TGTGCCAGCTCAGAGGGGGCGACTAACTATGGCTACACCTTC.

The J gene is TRBJ1-4, the V gene TRBV5-1; TRBD1 aligns across 8 bases. CDR1 and CDR2 (germline): SGHRS, YFSETQ. This CDR3 spans 13 amino acids. V shed 6 bases and J 4 bases; nucleotides not matched to a gene: 2. Written as DNA, the CDR3 is TGCGCCAGCACTGACAGGGGTAATGAAAAACTGTTTTTT. Residues: CASTDRGNEKLFF.

The CDR3, as DNA: TGTGCCAGCAGCCCGACTAGCGGGAGGTCCAATGAGCAGTTCTTC. It encodes CASSPTSGRSNEQFF. The rearrangement uses TRBV11-3 and TRBJ2-1; 13 bases line up with TRBD2. Germline loops: CDR1 SGHNT, CDR2 YENEEA. V gave up 5 bases and J gave up 6 bases; unmatched junction bases: 4. CDR3 size: 15 residues.

The chain combines TRBV2 with TRBJ2-2; possibly TRBD1 for D (5 bases). Per germline, CDR1 SNHLY and CDR2 FYNNEI. CDR3 length: 13 residues. Trimming cost V 6 bases and J 7 bases, with 12 bases left between them. CDR3 loop: CASRSQGIGELFF. CDR3 bases: TGTGCCAGCAGGAGCCAGGGAATCGGGGAGCTGTTTTTT.